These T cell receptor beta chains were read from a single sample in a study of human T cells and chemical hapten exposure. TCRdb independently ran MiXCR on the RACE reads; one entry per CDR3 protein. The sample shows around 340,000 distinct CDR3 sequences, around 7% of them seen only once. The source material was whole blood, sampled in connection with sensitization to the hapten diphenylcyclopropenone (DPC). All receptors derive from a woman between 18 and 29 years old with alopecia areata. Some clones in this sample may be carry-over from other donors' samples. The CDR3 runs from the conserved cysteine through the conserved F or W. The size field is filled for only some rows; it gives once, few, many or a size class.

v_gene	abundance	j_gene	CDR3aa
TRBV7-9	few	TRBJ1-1	CASSSSGGVTEAFF
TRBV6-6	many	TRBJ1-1	CASQGLGTEAFF
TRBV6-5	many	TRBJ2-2	CASSRRQGGVGELFF
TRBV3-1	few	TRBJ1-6	CASSLTGWEGSPLHF
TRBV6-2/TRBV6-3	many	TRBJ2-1	CASSYSTVWGEQFF
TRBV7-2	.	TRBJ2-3	CASSWVAGGQGDTQYF
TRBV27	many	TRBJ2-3	CASGLLAGGPTLVTDTQYF
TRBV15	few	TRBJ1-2	CATSSMTSPFVGYTF
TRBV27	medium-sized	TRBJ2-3	CASSLIPGDTQYF
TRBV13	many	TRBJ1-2	CASSLDGIYGYTF
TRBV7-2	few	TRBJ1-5	CASSKGQGHQPQHF
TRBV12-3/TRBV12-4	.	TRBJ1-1	CASSRTGPNTEAFF
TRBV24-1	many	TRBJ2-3	CATKGRYTDTQYF
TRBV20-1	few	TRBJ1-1	CSANILTGGTEAFF
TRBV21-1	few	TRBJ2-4	CASSVPDLAKNIQYF
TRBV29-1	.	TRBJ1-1	CSVAVYKDGTEAFF
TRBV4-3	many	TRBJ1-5	CASSQDGTFNQPQHF
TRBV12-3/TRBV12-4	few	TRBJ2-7	CASSSRDRYYEQYF
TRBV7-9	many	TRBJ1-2	CASSIPALYYTF
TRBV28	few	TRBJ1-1	CASSSGDRHEAFF
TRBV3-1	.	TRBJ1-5	CASSPGSRNQPQHF
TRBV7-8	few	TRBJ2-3	CASSPDRFGTDTQYF
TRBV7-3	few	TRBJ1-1	CASRSQGATEAFF
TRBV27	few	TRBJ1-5	CASLQGPRNQPQHF
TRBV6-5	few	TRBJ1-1	CASSYGEIETEAFF
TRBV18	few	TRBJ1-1	CASSPLGSLGTEAFF
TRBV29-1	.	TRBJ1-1	CSADDRARGTEAFF
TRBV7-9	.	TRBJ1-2	CASSPKTSTHGYTF
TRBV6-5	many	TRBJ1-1	CASTGGPKTNTEAFF
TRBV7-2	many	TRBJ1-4	CASSLSGGRTDPLEKLFF
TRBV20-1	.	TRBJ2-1	CSAPRDRVISEQFF
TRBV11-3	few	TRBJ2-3	CASSSGTPEADTQYF
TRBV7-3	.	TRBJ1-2	CASSQGGADGYTF
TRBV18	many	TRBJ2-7	CASSPPTDRGEQYF
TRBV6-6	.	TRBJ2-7	CASNHRAGGSSVEQYF
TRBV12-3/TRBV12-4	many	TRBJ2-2	CASSLGTGNTGELFF
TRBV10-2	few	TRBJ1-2	CASSVTGYYGYTF
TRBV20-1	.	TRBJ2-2	CSARDPGRVGELFF
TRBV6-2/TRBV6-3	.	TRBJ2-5	CASMVQWEETQYF
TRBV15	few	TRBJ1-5	CATSQTGSLNQPQHF
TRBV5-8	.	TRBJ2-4	CASRFSGLQYF